This T cell receptor beta chain was retrieved from a study of blood T cell repertoires in COVID-19. Which cohort a participant joined came from the clinical history participants gave. The study counted Cohort 3 donors as recovered given two negative PCRs, clearance, or symptom resolution. Trimming removed 0 bases from V and 0 bases from J, with 7 bases in between. CDR1 SGHRS and CDR2 YFSETQ come from the germline V gene. This CDR3 has 14 amino acids. This table comes from immunoSEQ multiplex PCR, and its TCRdb copy is limited to in-frame clones, with some not included. The sample has approximately 230,000 clones, 75% to 90% seen once; the top ten hold 3.5% to 5%.

The V and J genes are TRBV5-1 and TRBJ2-7; D unresolved. Sample: PBMCs or T cells enriched from blood (not recorded which). This TCR was recovered from a woman in her 30s who had recovered from COVID-19. The CDR3 is CASSLERLSYEQYF. The CDR3 coding sequence is TGCGCCAGCAGCTTGGAGAGACTCTCCTACGAGCAGTACTTC.